The 16 T cell receptor beta chains given below trace back to one sample, sequenced in a study of T cells in Graves' hyperthyroidism and ophthalmopathy. It was RNA transcripts that yielded the amplified TCR beta CDR3 regions. TCR CDR3 underwent first-round RT-PCR with the HTBI primer set. One entry per CDR3 protein, called by TCRdb with MiXCR from the multiplex PCR reads. Of 500,000 to 600,000 distinct CDR3 sequences listed, around 42% were seen once; the top ten hold 15% to 20%. The sequencing input was peripheral blood or thyroid tissue (not recorded which). These receptors were taken from an adult woman with Graves' disease, either hyperthyroidism or ophthalmopathy (not recorded which).

This clonotype has a handful of counts. The chain couples TRBV29-1 to TRBJ1-3; a possible D gene is TRBD1 (6 bases). In germline, CDR1 is SQVTM, CDR2 ANQGSEA. Trimming took off 6 bases at V and 4 bases at J, with 13 bases between the two ends. The length of the CDR3 is 13 residues. The DNA of the CDR3 is TGCAGCGTGGGGGCTAGCGCCGGAAACACCATATATTTT. It encodes CSVGASAGNTIYF.

This clonotype has at least ten counts. V is TRBV7-6 and J is TRBJ2-7; tentative D call: TRBD2 (6 bases). The CDR3 totals 15 residues. CDR1 is SGHVS and CDR2 is FNYEAQ in the germline V gene. V gave up 4 bases and J gave up 3 bases, with 16 bases separating them. The CDR3 sequence: CASSSLRDLHYEQYF. CDR3 sequence (DNA): TGTGCCAGCAGCTCCCTCCGGGACTTACACTACGAGCAGTACTTC.

CDR3 nucleotides: TGTGCCAGCAGTTTAGTGGGTGGGGCCCTCCACTTT. Its protein is CASSLVGGALHF. This chain joins TRBV27 and TRBJ1-6; D gene ambiguous. From germline, CDR1 is MNHEY and CDR2 SMNVEV (reference sequence). This CDR3 contains 12 residues. V dropped 2 bases and J dropped 14 bases, with 10 bases sitting between them.

This clonotype has at least ten counts. The rearrangement joins TRBV9 to TRBJ2-2; 9 bases are shared with TRBD2. From germline, CDR1 is SGDLS and CDR2 YYNGEE. Germline trimming cut 6 bases from V and 6 bases from J; bases unmatched to any gene: 9. This CDR3 spans 15 amino acids. The CDR3 reads CASTGGRALAGELFF. The CDR3 coding sequence is TGTGCCAGCACCGGCGGGAGGGCCTTGGCCGGGGAGCTGTTTTTT.

This clonotype showed up just a few times. CDR3 amino acids: CASSPDPMVNTGELFF. The CDR3 DNA sequence: TGCGCCAGCAGCCCCGACCCTATGGTGAACACCGGGGAGCTGTTTTTT. The rearrangement joins TRBV5-1 to TRBJ2-2; D is ambiguous. CDR3 length: 16 residues. The germline V gene encodes CDR1 SGHRS and CDR2 YFSETQ. Trimming shortened V by 4 bases and J by 1 base, and 14 bases separated the two germline ends. Variable domain in full (rest from reference TRBV5-1 and TRBJ2-2): KAGVTQTPRYLIKTRGQQVTLSCSPISGHRSVSWYQQTPGQGLQFLFEYFSETQRNKGNFPGRFSGRQFSNSRSEMNVSTLELGDSALYLCASSPDPMVNTGELFFGEGSRLTVL.

V gene TRBV19 combines with J gene TRBJ1-2; TRBD1 is a possible D gene (5 bases). Per the germline V gene, CDR1 is LNHDA and CDR2 is SQIVND (reference sequence). CDR3 size: 14 residues. V gave up 3 bases and J gave up 4 bases, with 12 bases separating them. Written as DNA, the CDR3 is TGTGCCAGTAGTATGGCAGGGAGTGGCTATGGCTACACCTTC. It specifies CASSMAGSGYGYTF.

This clonotype was picked up a small number of times. The rearrangement links TRBV27 to TRBJ2-7; D possibly corresponds to TRBD1 (6 bases). The CDR3 loop spans 16 amino acids. Germline values: CDR1 MNHEY, CDR2 SMNVEV (reference sequence). The V end was cut by 5 bases, the J end by 0 bases, with 17 bases between. The DNA of the CDR3 is TGTGCCAGCAGTCCTCCAGGGGCAAGGACCTCCTACGAGCAGTACTTC. Amino acids: CASSPPGARTSYEQYF.

This clonotype was detected a few times. J is TRBJ2-5 and V is TRBV30; a possible D gene is TRBD1 (5 bases). V was pared by 1 base and J by 5 bases, with 11 bases between. The CDR3 contains 13 residues. Germline V lookup: CDR1 GTSNPN, CDR2 SVGIG (reference sequence). CDR3 sequence: CAWSGGRVETQYF. The DNA of the CDR3 is TGTGCCTGGAGTGGTGGCAGGGTGGAGACCCAGTACTTC.

This clonotype was observed many times. The chain combines TRBV12-3 or TRBV12-4 with TRBJ1-4; D gene uncertain. CDR3 length: 13 amino acids. The V end lost 4 bases, the J end lost 4 bases, and 7 bases lay between the germline ends. Here the CDR3 DNA reads TGTGCCAGCAGTTCCCAGAATAATGAAAAACTGTTTTTT. Residues: CASSSQNNEKLFF.

This clonotype was picked up many times. This chain connects TRBV5-1 to TRBJ1-6; TRBD1 aligns across 7 bases. CDR3 size: 15 residues. J was trimmed by 10 bases and V by 0 bases; bases with no gene match: 7. Germline V lookup: CDR1 SGHRS, CDR2 YFSETQ. CDR3 loop: CASSLAPKQGSPLHF. The CDR3 DNA follows: TGCGCCAGCAGCTTGGCCCCTAAACAGGGGTCACCCCTCCACTTT.

This clonotype was seen just once. This chain uses TRBV9 with TRBJ1-3, with D uncertain. The V end lost 3 bases, the J end lost 8 bases, and 12 bases lay between the germline ends. This CDR3 has 13 amino acids. Germline V gene data show CDR1 as SGDLS and CDR2 as YYNGEE. CDR3: CASSEGLADTIYF. CDR3 nucleotides: TGTGCCAGCAGCGAGGGATTAGCGGACACCATATATTTT.

This clonotype has a count of ten or more. The chain is built from TRBV2 and TRBJ1-1, with 8 bases that match TRBD1. The CDR3 is 14 amino acids. From germline, CDR1 is SNHLY and CDR2 FYNNEI. The V gene end was trimmed by 6 bases and the J gene end by 6 bases; junction bases not matched to a gene: 9. CDR3 nucleotide sequence: TGTGCCAGCAGCACCGACAGGGGAGTCCCTGAAGCTTTCTTT. Amino acids: CASSTDRGVPEAFF.

This sequence joins TRBV10-3 and TRBJ2-7; TRBD1 matches at 10 bases. J was trimmed by 3 bases and V by 4 bases; bases with no gene match: 3. The germline V gene has CDR1 ENHRY and CDR2 SYGVKD. The CDR3 covers 14 residues. The CDR3 bases are TGTGCCATCAGTGGGACAGGGGGACTCTACGAGCAGTACTTC. It specifies CAISGTGGLYEQYF.

The V call is TRBV9, the J call TRBJ1-5, with 7 bases matching TRBD1. In germline, CDR1 is SGDLS, CDR2 YYNGEE. This CDR3 has 17 residues. V was clipped by 0 bases and J by 7 bases; unmatched bases: 13. Here the CDR3 DNA reads TGTGCCAGCAGCGTAGAAGGGGGCGCAGGGTTCACACAGCCCCAGCATTTT. Translating it yields CASSVEGGAGFTQPQHF.

To note about this clonotype: A clone one base away is much larger, so this may be a read error. This sequence joins TRBV20-1 and TRBJ1-4, with D perhaps matching TRBD1 (5 bases). This CDR3 has 15 residues. Trimming cost V 2 bases and J 5 bases, with 15 bases left between them. The germline gives CDR1 DFQATT, CDR2 SNEGSKA (reference sequence). In DNA, the CDR3 is TGCAGTGCTAGAAATAACTCAGGGTCCAATGAAAAACTGTTTTTT. It is translated as CSARNNSGSNEKLFF.

Only a few counts were recorded for this clonotype. CDR3 amino acids: CASSVRSGQPQHF. CDR3 DNA sequence: TGTGCCAGCAGCGTTAGGTCGGGACAGCCCCAGCATTTT. The V and J genes are TRBV13 and TRBJ1-5; D ambiguous. This CDR3 has 13 amino acids. Germline values: CDR1 PRHDT, CDR2 FYEKMQ (reference sequence). V was clipped by 5 bases and J by 7 bases, with 12 bases between them.